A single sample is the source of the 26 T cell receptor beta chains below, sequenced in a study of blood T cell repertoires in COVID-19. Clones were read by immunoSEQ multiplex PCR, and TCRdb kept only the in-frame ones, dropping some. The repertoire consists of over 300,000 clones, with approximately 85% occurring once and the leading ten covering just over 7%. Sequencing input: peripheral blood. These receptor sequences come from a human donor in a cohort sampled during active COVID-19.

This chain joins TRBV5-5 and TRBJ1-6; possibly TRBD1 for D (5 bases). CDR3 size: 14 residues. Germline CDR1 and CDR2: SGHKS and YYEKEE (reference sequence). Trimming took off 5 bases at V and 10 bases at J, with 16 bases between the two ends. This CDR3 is CASRSGQGTSPLHF. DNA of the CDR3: TGTGCCAGCAGATCTGGCCAGGGTACATCACCCCTCCACTTT.

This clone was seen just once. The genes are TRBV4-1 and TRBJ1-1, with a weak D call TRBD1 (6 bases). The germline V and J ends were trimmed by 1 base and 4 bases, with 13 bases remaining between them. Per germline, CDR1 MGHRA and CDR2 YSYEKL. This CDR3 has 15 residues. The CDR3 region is CASSQAAQGSTEAFF. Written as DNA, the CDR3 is TGCGCCAGCAGCCAAGCTGCTCAGGGGAGCACTGAAGCTTTCTTT.

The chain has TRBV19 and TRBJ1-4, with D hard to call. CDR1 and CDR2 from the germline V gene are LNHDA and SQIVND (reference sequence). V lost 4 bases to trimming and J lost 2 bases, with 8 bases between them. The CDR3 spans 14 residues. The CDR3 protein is CASSTRTTNEKLFF. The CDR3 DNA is TGTGCCAGTAGTACCCGGACTACTAATGAAAAACTGTTTTTT.

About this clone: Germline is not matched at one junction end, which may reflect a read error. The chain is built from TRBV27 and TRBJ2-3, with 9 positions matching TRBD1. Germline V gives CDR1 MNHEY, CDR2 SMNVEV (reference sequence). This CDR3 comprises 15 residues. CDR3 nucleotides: TGTGCCAGCAGTTTATTGGGACAGGGCACACATACGCAGTATTTT. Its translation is CASSLLGQGTHTQYF.

CDR3 residues: CSASMEGGGYTF. CDR3 nucleotides: TGCAGTGCTAGTATGGAGGGTGGTGGCTACACCTTC. The V call is TRBV20-1, the J call TRBJ1-2; D is undetermined. V dropped 3 bases and J dropped 7 bases, with 12 bases sitting between them. Germline V lookup: CDR1 DFQATT, CDR2 SNEGSKA (reference sequence). This CDR3 comprises 12 residues.

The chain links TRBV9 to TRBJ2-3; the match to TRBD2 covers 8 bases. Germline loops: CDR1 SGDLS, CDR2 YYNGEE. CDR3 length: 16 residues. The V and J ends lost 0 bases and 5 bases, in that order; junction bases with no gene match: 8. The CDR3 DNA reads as TGTGCCAGCAGCGTAGTGGGCGGGGGGTCTGGAGATACGCAGTATTTT. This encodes CASSVVGGGSGDTQYF.

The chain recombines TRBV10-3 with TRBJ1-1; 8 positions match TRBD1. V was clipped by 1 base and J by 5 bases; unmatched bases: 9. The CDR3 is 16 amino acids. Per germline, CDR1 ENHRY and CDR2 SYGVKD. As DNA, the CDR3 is TGTGCCATCAGTGAGTTCCCAGGGGGCGAGAAAACTGAAGCTTTCTTT. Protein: CAISEFPGGEKTEAFF.

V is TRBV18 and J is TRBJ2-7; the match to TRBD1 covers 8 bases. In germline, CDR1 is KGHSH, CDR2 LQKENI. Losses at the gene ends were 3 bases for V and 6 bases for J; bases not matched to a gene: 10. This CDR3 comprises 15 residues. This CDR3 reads CASSPPSTGVGEQYF. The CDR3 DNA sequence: TGTGCCAGCTCACCCCCTTCGACAGGGGTAGGCGAGCAGTACTTC.

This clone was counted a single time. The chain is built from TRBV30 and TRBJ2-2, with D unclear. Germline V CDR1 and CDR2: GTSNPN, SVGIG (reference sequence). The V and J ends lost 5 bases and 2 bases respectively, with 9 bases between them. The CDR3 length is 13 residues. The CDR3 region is CAWQAVNTGELFF. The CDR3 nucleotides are TGTGCCTGGCAGGCAGTTAACACCGGGGAGCTGTTTTTT.

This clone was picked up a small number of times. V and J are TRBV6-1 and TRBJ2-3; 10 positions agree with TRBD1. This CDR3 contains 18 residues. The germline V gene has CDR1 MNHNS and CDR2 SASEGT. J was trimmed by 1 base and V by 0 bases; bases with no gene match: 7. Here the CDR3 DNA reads TGTGCCAGCAGTGAAGCCCTGACAGGGGGCGCCGGCACAGATACGCAGTATTTT. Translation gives CASSEALTGGAGTDTQYF.

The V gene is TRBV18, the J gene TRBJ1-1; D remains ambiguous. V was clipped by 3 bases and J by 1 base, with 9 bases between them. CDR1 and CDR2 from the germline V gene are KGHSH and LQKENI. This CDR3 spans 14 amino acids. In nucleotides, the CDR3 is TGTGCCAGCTCACCCGGACGGGAGAACACTGAAGCTTTCTTT. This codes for CASSPGRENTEAFF. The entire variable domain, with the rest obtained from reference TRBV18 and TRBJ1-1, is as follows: NAGVMQNPRHLVRRRGQEARLRCSPMKGHSHVYWYRQLPEEGLKFMVYLQKENIIDESGMPKERFSAEFPKEGPSILRIQQVVRGDSAAYFCASSPGRENTEAFFGQGTRLTVV.

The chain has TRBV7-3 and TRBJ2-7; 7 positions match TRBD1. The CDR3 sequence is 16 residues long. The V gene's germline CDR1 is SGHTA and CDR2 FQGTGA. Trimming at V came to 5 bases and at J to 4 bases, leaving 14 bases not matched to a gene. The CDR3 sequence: CASSARPGQLLYEQYF. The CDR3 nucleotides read TGTGCCAGCAGCGCCCGACCGGGACAGCTTTTATACGAGCAGTACTTC.

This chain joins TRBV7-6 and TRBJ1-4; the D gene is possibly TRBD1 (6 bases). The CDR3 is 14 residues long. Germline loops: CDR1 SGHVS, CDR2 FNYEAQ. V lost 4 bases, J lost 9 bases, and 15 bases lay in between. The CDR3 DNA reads TGTGCCAGCAGCTCGGACGCGGGGGGCCAAAAACTGTTTTTT. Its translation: CASSSDAGGQKLFF.

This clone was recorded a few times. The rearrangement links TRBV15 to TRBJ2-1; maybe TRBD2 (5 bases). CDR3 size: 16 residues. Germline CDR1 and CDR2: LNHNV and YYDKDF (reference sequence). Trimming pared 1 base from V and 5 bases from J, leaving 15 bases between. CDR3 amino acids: CATSRGWTAVNNEQFF. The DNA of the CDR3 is TGTGCCACCAGCAGAGGATGGACTGCGGTCAACAATGAGCAGTTCTTC.

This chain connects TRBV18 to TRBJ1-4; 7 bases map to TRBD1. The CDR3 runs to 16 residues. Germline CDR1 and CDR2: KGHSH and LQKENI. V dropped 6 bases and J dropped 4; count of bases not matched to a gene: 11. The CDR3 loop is CASSRNRDSRNEKLFF. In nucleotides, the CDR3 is TGTGCCAGCTCTCGCAACCGGGACAGTCGTAATGAAAAACTGTTTTTT.

In DNA form, the CDR3 reads TGTGCCAGCAGCTTAGATTCCTCTAGCACAGATACGCAGTATTTT. The encoded protein is CASSLDSSSTDTQYF. The chain joins TRBV7-2 to TRBJ2-3; no reliable D call. V lost 1 base and J lost 0, with 8 bases in between. This CDR3 has 15 residues. Germline CDR1 reads SGHTA; CDR2 reads FQGNSA.

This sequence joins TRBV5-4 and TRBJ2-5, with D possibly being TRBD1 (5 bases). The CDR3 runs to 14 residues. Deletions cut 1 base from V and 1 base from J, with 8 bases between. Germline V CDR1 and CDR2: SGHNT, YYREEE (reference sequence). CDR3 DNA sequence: TGTGCCAGCAGCTTGAAACAGGTCCAAGAGACCCAGTACTTC. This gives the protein CASSLKQVQETQYF.

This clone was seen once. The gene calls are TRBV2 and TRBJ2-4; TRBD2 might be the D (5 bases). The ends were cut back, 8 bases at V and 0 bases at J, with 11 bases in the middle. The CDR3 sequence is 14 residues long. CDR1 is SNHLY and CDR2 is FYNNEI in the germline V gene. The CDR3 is CASGGGLAKNIQYF. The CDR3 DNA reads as TGTGCCAGCGGAGGAGGCCTAGCCAAAAACATTCAGTACTTC.

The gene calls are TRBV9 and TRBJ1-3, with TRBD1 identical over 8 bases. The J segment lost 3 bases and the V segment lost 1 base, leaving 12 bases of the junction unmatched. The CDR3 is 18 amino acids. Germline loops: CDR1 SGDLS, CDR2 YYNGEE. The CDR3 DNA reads TGTGCCAGCAGCGTAAGTCCAGGGGGCGGCTTGGATGGAAACACCATATATTTT. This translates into CASSVSPGGGLDGNTIYF.

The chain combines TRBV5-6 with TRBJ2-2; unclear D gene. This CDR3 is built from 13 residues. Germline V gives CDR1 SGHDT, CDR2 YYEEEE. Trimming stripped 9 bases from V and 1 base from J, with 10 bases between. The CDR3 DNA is TGTGCCATCATTCGACAGAACACCGGGGAGCTGTTTTTT. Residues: CAIIRQNTGELFF.

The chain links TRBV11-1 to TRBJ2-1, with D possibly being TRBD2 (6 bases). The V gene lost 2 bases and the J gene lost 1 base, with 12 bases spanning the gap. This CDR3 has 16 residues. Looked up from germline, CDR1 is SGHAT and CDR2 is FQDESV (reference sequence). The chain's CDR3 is CASSLWGDRSYNEQFF. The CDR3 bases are TGTGCCAGCAGCTTATGGGGGGATCGGTCCTACAATGAGCAGTTCTTC.

CDR3 protein: CASKDSDIYAYEQYF. The CDR3 DNA reads as TGTGCCAGTAAAGACAGTGATATTTATGCCTACGAGCAGTACTTC. This chain uses TRBV19 with TRBJ2-7; the D gene is possibly TRBD1 (5 bases). V shed 7 bases and J shed 2 bases, with 18 bases lying between them. This CDR3 spans 15 amino acids. In germline, CDR1 is LNHDA, CDR2 SQIVND (reference sequence).

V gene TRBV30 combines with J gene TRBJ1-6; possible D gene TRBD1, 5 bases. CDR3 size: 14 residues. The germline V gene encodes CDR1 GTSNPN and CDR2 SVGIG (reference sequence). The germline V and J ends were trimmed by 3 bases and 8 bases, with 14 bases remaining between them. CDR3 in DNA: TGTGCCTGGAGCTTCAGGGCAGGGTATTCACCCCTCCACTTT. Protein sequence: CAWSFRAGYSPLHF.

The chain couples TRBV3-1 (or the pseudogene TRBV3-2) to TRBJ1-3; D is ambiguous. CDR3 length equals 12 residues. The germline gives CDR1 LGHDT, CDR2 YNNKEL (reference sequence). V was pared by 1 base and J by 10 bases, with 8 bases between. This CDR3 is CASSQVSTTIYF. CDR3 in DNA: TGTGCCAGCAGCCAAGTTTCTACGACCATATATTTT.

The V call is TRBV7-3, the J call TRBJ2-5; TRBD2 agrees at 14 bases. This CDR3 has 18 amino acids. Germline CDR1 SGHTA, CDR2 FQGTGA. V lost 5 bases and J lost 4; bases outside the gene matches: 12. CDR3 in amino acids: CASSATYGTSGGSETQYF. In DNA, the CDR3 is TGTGCCAGCAGCGCCACATACGGGACTAGCGGGGGTTCAGAGACCCAGTACTTC. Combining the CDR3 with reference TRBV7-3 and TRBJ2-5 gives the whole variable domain GAGVSQTPSNKVTEKGKYVELRCDPISGHTALYWYRQSLGQGPEFLIYFQGTGAADDSGLPNDRFFAVRPEGSVSTLKIQRTERGDSAVYLCASSATYGTSGGSETQYFGPGTRLLVL.

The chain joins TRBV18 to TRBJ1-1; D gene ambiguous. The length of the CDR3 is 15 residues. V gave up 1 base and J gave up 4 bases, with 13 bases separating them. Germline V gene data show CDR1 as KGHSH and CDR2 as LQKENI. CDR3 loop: CASSPQNRGVTEAFF. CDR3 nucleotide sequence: TGTGCCAGCTCACCACAAAACCGCGGGGTCACTGAAGCTTTCTTT.